This TCR beta chain was sequenced for a study of T cell responses to AZD1222 COVID-19 vaccine. Study observations and caveats: Only five or six AZD1222 recipients were seropositive at baseline. As reported, nearly half of all spike-specific TCRs target variant regions that are unmutated. Females outnumbered males among donors, who were mostly white British; clonal diversity was possibly underestimated. Vaccine-associated CD4 TCRs spanned spike, dominant at 160-218 and 743-854.

TCRdb's copy holds only in-frame clones and misses some; the assay was immunoSEQ multiplex PCR. This sample yields over 100,000 clones, of which about 90% are seen a single time; about 4.6% belongs to the top ten. Trimming took off 2 bases at V and 6 bases at J, with 6 bases between the two ends. Looked up from germline, CDR1 is SGHDT and CDR2 is YYEEEE. CDR3 length: 12 amino acids. Of note for this clone: No antigen is known for it.

Sequences were derived from peripheral blood, sampled 28 days after the second AZD1222 dose. V gene TRBV5-6 combines with J gene TRBJ1-5, with D possibly matching TRBD1 (5 bases). The sequence was collected from an adult who received the AZD1222 COVID-19 vaccine. The CDR3 loop is CASSFRAQPQHF. Written as DNA, the CDR3 is TGTGCCAGCAGCTTCAGGGCTCAGCCCCAGCATTTT.